These 29 T cell receptor beta chains were all obtained from the same sample, sequenced in a study of control samples from healthy donors and cancer patients (dated by TCRdb to 2019 to 2021). The library was built by means of the immunoSEQ multiplex PCR assay. What TCRdb holds here is the immuneACCESS table cut down to in-frame rearrangements. Part of the clones is not present; checked against another copy, under half of the missing clones reflect an unresolved V gene, and the others are unexplained. For this sample the table gives 110,000 to 150,000 clones, of which just under 95% were detected only once. The ten largest clones capture 11% of the sample. The sample consisted of blood. These TCRs come from a man aged 30-40 years in good health.

The rearrangement joins TRBV5-1 to TRBJ1-1; 7 nucleotides align to TRBD1. V gave up 4 bases and J gave up 1 base; unmatched junction bases: 7. This CDR3 region has 15 residues. The V gene's germline CDR1 is SGHRS and CDR2 YFSETQ. CDR3 DNA: TGCGCCAGCAGCACCACAGGGGTAAAGAACACTGAAGCTTTCTTT. Its translation is CASSTTGVKNTEAFF.

The chain combines TRBV25-1 with TRBJ2-3, with D tentatively TRBD1 or TRBD2 (5 bases each). Trimming left V 7 bases short and J 0 bases short, with 23 bases between. CDR3 size: 18 residues. Per germline, CDR1 MGHDK and CDR2 SYGVNS. The CDR3 sequence is CASTLPEGTLDSTDTQYF. The CDR3 nucleotides read TGTGCCAGCACTTTGCCTGAAGGGACGTTAGACAGCACAGATACGCAGTATTTT.

The chain is built from TRBV4-1 and TRBJ1-2; a possible D gene is TRBD1 (5 bases). The CDR3 loop spans 15 amino acids. Trimming removed 0 bases from V and 4 bases from J, with 12 bases in between. The germline V gene has CDR1 MGHRA and CDR2 YSYEKL. The CDR3 bases are TGCGCCAGCAGCCAAGATCGTCAGGGACGCTATGGCTACACCTTC. It translates to CASSQDRQGRYGYTF.

V is TRBV6-2 or TRBV6-3 and J is TRBJ2-3, with D perhaps matching TRBD2 (6 bases). CDR1 and CDR2 from the germline V gene are MNHEY and SVGEGT. V was cut by 0 bases and J by 6 bases, with 13 bases left in between. CDR3 size: 15 residues. The CDR3 DNA reads TGTGCCAGCAGTTACTCGTTAACTGCGGGGGATACGCAGTATTTT. The encoded protein is CASSYSLTAGDTQYF.

J is TRBJ1-5 and V is TRBV6-6, with D maybe TRBD1 (5 bases). CDR3 size: 19 residues. Germline CDR1 MNHNY, CDR2 SVGAGI (reference sequence). V was pared by 5 bases and J by 2 bases, with 25 bases between. The CDR3 loop reads CASSPNRARGPWRNQPQHF. DNA for the CDR3: TGTGCCAGCAGTCCTAATCGGGCTAGGGGCCCCTGGCGCAATCAGCCCCAGCATTTT.

This sequence joins TRBV5-1 and TRBJ2-7, with 8 bases matching TRBD2. The CDR3 is 15 amino acids. CDR1 and CDR2 (germline): SGHRS, YFSETQ. Trimming at V came to 0 bases and at J to 1 base, leaving 3 bases not matched to a gene. The chain's CDR3 is CASSLVGLGSYEQYF. In DNA form, the CDR3 reads TGCGCCAGCAGCTTGGTGGGACTAGGTTCCTACGAGCAGTACTTC.

The V and J genes are TRBV5-1 and TRBJ2-3; D is possibly TRBD2 (6 bases). The ends were cut back, 4 bases at V and 0 bases at J, with 9 bases in the middle. This CDR3 is 14 amino acids long. Germline V gene data show CDR1 as SGHRS and CDR2 as YFSETQ. CDR3 nucleotides: TGCGCCAGCAGCCTGGGACTGAGCACAGATACGCAGTATTTT. As protein: CASSLGLSTDTQYF.

The CDR3 DNA sequence: TGTGCCAGCAGGCCGGGTTCCTCCTACAATGAGCAGTTCTTC. Translating gives CASRPGSSYNEQFF. The chain uses TRBV2 and TRBJ2-1; D is unclear. Germline loops: CDR1 SNHLY, CDR2 FYNNEI. The CDR3 is 14 residues long. V lost 6 bases, J lost 0 bases, and 9 bases lay in between. The complete variable domain, with remaining parts taken from reference TRBV2 and TRBJ2-1, reads EPEVTQTPSHQVTQMGQEVILRCVPISNHLYFYWYRQILGQKVEFLVSFYNNEISEKSEIFDDQFSVERPDGSNFTLKIRSTKLEDSAMYFCASRPGSSYNEQFFGPGTRLTVL.

The chain combines TRBV2 with TRBJ2-1, with 14 bases that match TRBD2. From germline, CDR1 is SNHLY and CDR2 FYNNEI. CDR3 length: 16 residues. V dropped 6 bases and J dropped 4; count of bases not matched to a gene: 5. The CDR3, as DNA: TGTGCCAGCAGACGACTAGCGGGAGGGAAATACAATGAGCAGTTCTTC. Translated, it gives CASRRLAGGKYNEQFF.

The chain uses TRBV7-8 and TRBJ2-2; a possible D gene is TRBD2 (6 bases). Germline CDR1 SGHVS, CDR2 FQNEAQ. This CDR3 region has 15 residues. The V end was cut by 4 bases, the J end by 5 bases, with 14 bases between. The CDR3 DNA reads as TGTGCCAGCAGCTACCGAAGGGACTCGACCGGGGAGCTGTTTTTT. This codes for CASSYRRDSTGELFF.

This clone has more than one count but fewer than ten. The rearrangement links TRBV28 to TRBJ1-6; perhaps TRBD1 as D (5 bases). CDR1 is MDHEN, CDR2 SYDVKM, per germline. The CDR3 length is 15 residues. Trimming pared 5 bases from V and 10 bases from J, leaving 18 bases between. The CDR3 is CASSLQGFATSPLHF. CDR3 nucleotides: TGTGCCAGCAGTCTCCAGGGTTTTGCAACCTCACCCCTCCACTTT.

The chain links TRBV4-1 to TRBJ2-7, with TRBD1 matching over 9 bases. From germline, CDR1 is MGHRA and CDR2 YSYEKL. This CDR3 is built from 15 residues. J lost 0 bases, V lost 4 bases, and 4 bases had no gene match. CDR3 bases: TGCGCCAGCAGCCCCGGGACAGGGATCTCCTACGAGCAGTACTTC. Translating gives CASSPGTGISYEQYF.

The V call is TRBV28, the J call TRBJ1-1, with TRBD1 matching over 8 bases. CDR3 length equals 14 residues. Losses at the gene ends were 8 bases for V and 5 bases for J; bases not matched to a gene: 10. Germline V gene lookup returns CDR1 MDHEN and CDR2 SYDVKM. In DNA, the CDR3 is TGTGCCAGCCGGCCGCCGACAGGGGAGACTGAAGCTTTCTTT. Translation gives CASRPPTGETEAFF.

The genes are TRBV30 and TRBJ2-7, with 12 nucleotides matching TRBD2. The ends lost 4 bases at V and 6 bases at J; junction bases unmatched: 13. Germline-derived CDR1 and CDR2 are GTSNPN and SVGIG (reference sequence). The CDR3 runs 16 residues. Written as DNA, the CDR3 is TGTGCCTGGACGGCGCCGGGACTAGCGGGTACCTTCGAGCAGTACTTC. As protein: CAWTAPGLAGTFEQYF. The full variable domain, its missing parts supplied by reference TRBV30 and TRBJ2-7, is SQTIHQWPATLVQPVGSPLSLECTVEGTSNPNLYWYRQAAGRGLQLLFYSVGIGQISSEVPQNLSASRPQDRQFILSSKKLLLSDSGFYLCAWTAPGLAGTFEQYFGPGTRLTVT.

This clone was observed a handful of times. This chain uses TRBV7-2 with TRBJ1-2, with 11 bases fitting TRBD1. Germline V lookup: CDR1 SGHTA, CDR2 FQGNSA. V dropped 1 base and J dropped 9; count of bases not matched to a gene: 7. The CDR3 has 15 residues. The CDR3 nucleotides are TGTGCCAGCAGCTTAGGAGTAGGGACAGGGGGACGCTACACCTTC. Protein: CASSLGVGTGGRYTF. Full variable domain (remainder filled in from reference TRBV7-2 and TRBJ1-2): GAGVSQSPSNKVTEKGKDVELRCDPISGHTALYWYRQSLGQGLEFLIYFQGNSAPDKSGLPSDRFSAERTGGSVSTLTIQRTQQEDSAVYLCASSLGVGTGGRYTFGSGTRLTVV.

The chain recombines TRBV20-1 with TRBJ1-4; no firm D call. The CDR3 is 11 amino acids. Between the trimmed V and J ends, which lost 7 bases and 4 bases, there was a span of 7 bases. Germline lookup yields CDR1 DFQATT and CDR2 SNEGSKA (reference sequence). DNA of the CDR3: TGCAGTGTCAGTCTTAATGAAAAACTGTTTTTT. Translating it yields CSVSLNEKLFF.

The CDR3 coding sequence is TGTGCCAGTAGGACGCTAGCGGGAGGGCCGTCCGAGCAGTACTTC. Encoded protein: CASRTLAGGPSEQYF. The chain employs TRBV19 and TRBJ2-7; 12 nucleotides line up with TRBD2. This CDR3 is 15 amino acids long. In germline, CDR1 is LNHDA, CDR2 SQIVND (reference sequence). Unmatched junction bases numbered 9, after V lost 6 bases and J lost 6 bases.

V gene TRBV3-1 (or the pseudogene TRBV3-2) combines with J gene TRBJ2-5; 8 nucleotides line up with TRBD2. The CDR3 runs to 18 residues. Germline CDR1 LGHDT, CDR2 YNNKEL (reference sequence). The V segment lost 0 bases and the J segment 2 bases; nucleotides outside the gene matches: 11. The CDR3 DNA reads TGTGCCAGCAGCCAAGATTGGGGGATAGCGGGAACACAAGAGACCCAGTACTTC. It translates to CASSQDWGIAGTQETQYF.

The genes are TRBV4-2 and TRBJ2-7; no definite D call. The V gene's germline CDR1 is LGHNA and CDR2 YNFKEQ. The CDR3 consists of 14 residues. V dropped 2 bases and J dropped 3 bases, with 11 bases sitting between them. The CDR3 nucleotides read TGTGCCAGCAGCCAAAATACACGCCGCTACGAGCAGTACTTC. Protein sequence: CASSQNTRRYEQYF.

V is TRBV6-5 and J is TRBJ2-7; 9 bases fit TRBD2. Germline V gene data show CDR1 as MNHEY and CDR2 as SVGAGI. V gave up 6 bases and J gave up 0 bases; unmatched junction bases: 6. The length of the CDR3 is 15 residues. CDR3 loop: CASRWTSDTSYEQYF. DNA of the CDR3: TGTGCCAGCAGATGGACTAGCGACACCTCCTACGAGCAGTACTTC.

The J gene is TRBJ2-3, the V gene TRBV30; possibly TRBD1 for D (5 bases). Between the trimmed V and J ends, which lost 1 base and 6 bases, there was a span of 17 bases. The CDR3 is 15 amino acids. CDR1 GTSNPN and CDR2 SVGIG come from the germline V gene (reference sequence). The CDR3 nucleotides read TGTGCCTGGAGTGAAGGGGTTAGAAATCCGGATACGCAGTATTTT. Residues: CAWSEGVRNPDTQYF.

As regards this clone: In the same sample, other DNA sequences code for this CDR3. The V call is TRBV6-5, the J call TRBJ1-2; D might be TRBD1 (5 bases). CDR1 is MNHEY and CDR2 is SVGAGI in the germline V gene. This CDR3 is 13 amino acids long. The germline V and J ends were trimmed by 2 bases and 2 bases, with 6 bases remaining between them. The DNA for the CDR3 is TGTGCCAGCAGTTACGGGGGAAACTATGGCTACACCTTC. Translating gives CASSYGGNYGYTF.

This chain joins TRBV6-2 or TRBV6-3 and TRBJ2-7; D perhaps matches TRBD2 (6 bases). V lost 2 bases to trimming and J lost 0 bases, with 11 bases between them. The V gene's germline CDR1 is MNHEY and CDR2 SVGEGT. The CDR3 length is 15 residues. The CDR3 nucleotides are TGTGCCAGCAGTTACAGTCGGGACTCCTCCTACGAGCAGTACTTC. Residues: CASSYSRDSSYEQYF.

The chain is built from TRBV5-5 and TRBJ2-7, with D tentatively TRBD2 (6 bases). The CDR3 runs to 13 residues. The V gene lost 3 bases and the J gene lost 4 bases, with 11 bases spanning the gap. The germline V gene encodes CDR1 SGHKS and CDR2 YYEKEE (reference sequence). The CDR3 sequence: CASSSTSMYEQYF. Here the CDR3 DNA reads TGTGCCAGCAGCTCCACTAGCATGTACGAGCAGTACTTC. The whole variable domain, filled in from reference TRBV5-5 and TRBJ2-7, reads DAGVTQSPTHLIKTRGQQVTLRCSPISGHKSVSWYQQVLGQGPQFIFQYYEKEERGRGNFPDRFSARQFPNYSSELNVNALLLGDSALYLCASSSTSMYEQYFGPGTRLTVT.

The V call is TRBV27, the J call TRBJ1-1, with D maybe TRBD1 (5 bases). Between the trimmed V and J ends, which lost 7 bases and 5 bases, there was a span of 11 bases. Per germline, CDR1 MNHEY and CDR2 SMNVEV (reference sequence). This CDR3 spans 12 amino acids. CDR3 nucleotide sequence: TGTGCCAGCACAACGGGGGGGACTGAAGCTTTCTTT. This sequence encodes CASTTGGTEAFF.

CDR3 in DNA: TGTGCCAGTAGTAAGGGATCGGGAGGAATAAATGAGCAGTTCTTC. Residues: CASSKGSGGINEQFF. V gene TRBV19 combines with J gene TRBJ2-1; TRBD2 agrees at 7 bases. Germline CDR1 is LNHDA and CDR2 is SQIVND (reference sequence). This CDR3 has 15 amino acids. The junction had 10 bases not matched to a gene; V was cut back by 4 bases and J by 7 bases.

In this sample, this clone turned up once. Additional DNA sequences in this sample encode the identical CDR3. The rearrangement links TRBV3-1 (or the pseudogene TRBV3-2) to TRBJ2-1; 9 nucleotides align to TRBD2. CDR3 length: 15 amino acids. Unmatched junction bases numbered 4, after V lost 4 bases and J lost 3 bases. CDR1 is LGHDT, CDR2 YNNKEL, per germline (reference sequence). CDR3 bases: TGTGCCAGCAGCCCCGGACTAGCGAGCTACAATGAGCAGTTCTTC. It is translated as CASSPGLASYNEQFF.

The chain combines TRBV2 with TRBJ1-4; weak D call: TRBD1 (5 bases). CDR1 and CDR2 from the germline V gene are SNHLY and FYNNEI. CDR3 length equals 15 residues. V was pared by 0 bases and J by 5 bases, with 10 bases between. CDR3 sequence (DNA): TGTGCCAGCAGTGAAGCGAGGACAAGGAATGAAAAACTGTTTTTT. Translating gives CASSEARTRNEKLFF.

The rearrangement links TRBV2 to TRBJ1-5, with a weak D call TRBD1 (5 bases). The CDR3 length is 14 residues. The germline V gene encodes CDR1 SNHLY and CDR2 FYNNEI. V lost 10 bases and J lost 6, with 19 bases in between. DNA of the CDR3: TGTGCCACGAAGGCAGGGTGGAGGGGTCAGCCCCAGCATTTT. Its translation: CATKAGWRGQPQHF. Combining the CDR3 with reference TRBV2 and TRBJ1-5 gives the whole variable domain EPEVTQTPSHQVTQMGQEVILRCVPISNHLYFYWYRQILGQKVEFLVSFYNNEISEKSEIFDDQFSVERPDGSNFTLKIRSTKLEDSAMYFCATKAGWRGQPQHFGDGTRLSIL.